This TCR beta chain came from a study of tumor-infiltrating lymphocytes in localized non-small cell lung cancer. Profiled with immunoSEQ multiplex PCR; TCRdb holds only in-frame clones, not every one. Here the sample spans about 12,000 clones, approximately 90% being singletons. Trimming left V 6 bases short and J 4 bases short, with 13 bases between. Germline V gene lookup returns CDR1 MNHEY and CDR2 SVGAGI. This CDR3 has 14 amino acids. The specimen sequenced was lung tumor tissue. The source of this sequence is a human donor with non-small cell lung cancer. The gene calls are TRBV6-5 and TRBJ1-3; D call uncertain. CDR3 in DNA: TGTGCCAGCAGCTATAGAGGGCGAGGAAACACCATATATTTT. As protein: CASSYRGRGNTIYF.